The clone carrying this T cell receptor (beta chain) was recorded a few times. Its antigen remains unidentified. From the germline J gene comes the end of the CDR3, since the read stops 3 residues before it. This specimen belongs to a study of T cell clonality in common variable immunodeficiency. The method was immunoSEQ multiplex PCR; TCRdb's version includes in-frame clones alone and lacks a portion of them. The sample holds fewer than 20,000 clones, and no clone turns up only once. Study observations and caveats: CVID subjects had higher TCRbeta clonality than healthy controls, most marked in about a third. Patient heterogeneity in the CVID cohort limited correlations between repertoire features and clinical complications. Common variable immunodeficiency TCR beta sequences reportedly had fewer deletions and N-nucleotide insertions.

Deletions cut 3 bases from V and 7 bases from J, with 13 bases between. The CDR3 totals 15 residues. Germline lookup yields CDR1 KGHSH and CDR2 LQKENI. Reduced serum IgG, IgA and/or IgM plus specific antibody deficiency defined CVID. Of CVID subjects, 15 were female and about 28 male, mean age roughly 40. Sequencing was performed on peripheral blood mononuclear cells. The TCR was taken from a human donor with common variable immunodeficiency. The chain combines TRBV18 with TRBJ1-6; D may be TRBD1 (6 bases). The CDR3 spells CASSPGWGQNSPLHF. The covered CDR3 bases are TGTGCCAGCTCACCCGGGTGGGGGCAGAATTCACCC.